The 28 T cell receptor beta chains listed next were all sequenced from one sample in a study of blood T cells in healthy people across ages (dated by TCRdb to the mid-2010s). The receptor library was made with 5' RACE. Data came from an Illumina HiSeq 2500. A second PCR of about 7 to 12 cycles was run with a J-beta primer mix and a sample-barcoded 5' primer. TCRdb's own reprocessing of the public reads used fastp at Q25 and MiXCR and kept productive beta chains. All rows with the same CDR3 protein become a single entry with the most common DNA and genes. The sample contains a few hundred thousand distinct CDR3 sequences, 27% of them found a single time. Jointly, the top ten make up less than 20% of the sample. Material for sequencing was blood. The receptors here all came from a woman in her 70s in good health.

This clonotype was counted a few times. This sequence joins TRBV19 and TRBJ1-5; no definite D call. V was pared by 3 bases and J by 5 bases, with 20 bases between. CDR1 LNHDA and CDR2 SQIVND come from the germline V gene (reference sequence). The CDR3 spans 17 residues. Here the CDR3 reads CASSMPGLKRAHQPQHF. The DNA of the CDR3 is TGTGCCAGTAGTATGCCGGGCCTCAAAAGGGCCCATCAGCCCCAGCATTTT.

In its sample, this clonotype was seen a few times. The CDR3 bases are TGTGCCAGTAATCCGTCCGGGACAACTAACTATGGCTACACCTTC. This gives the protein CASNPSGTTNYGYTF. The rearrangement uses TRBV19 and TRBJ1-2, with D perhaps TRBD1 (6 bases). V was pared by 7 bases and J by 0 bases, with 15 bases between. The CDR3 runs to 15 residues. Germline CDR1 is LNHDA and CDR2 is SQIVND (reference sequence).

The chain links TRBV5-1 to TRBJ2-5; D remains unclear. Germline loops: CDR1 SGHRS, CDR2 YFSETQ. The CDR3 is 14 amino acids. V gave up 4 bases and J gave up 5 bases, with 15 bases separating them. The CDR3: CASSPSGVRETQYF. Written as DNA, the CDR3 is TGCGCCAGCAGCCCTTCAGGCGTCCGGGAGACCCAGTACTTC.

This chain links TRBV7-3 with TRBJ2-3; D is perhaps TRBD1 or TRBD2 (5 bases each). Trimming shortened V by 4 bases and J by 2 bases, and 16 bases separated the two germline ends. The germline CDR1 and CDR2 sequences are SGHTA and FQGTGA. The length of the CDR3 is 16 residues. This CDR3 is CASSSYRDHNTDTQYF. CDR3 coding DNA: TGTGCCAGCAGCTCGTACCGGGACCACAACACAGATACGCAGTATTTT.

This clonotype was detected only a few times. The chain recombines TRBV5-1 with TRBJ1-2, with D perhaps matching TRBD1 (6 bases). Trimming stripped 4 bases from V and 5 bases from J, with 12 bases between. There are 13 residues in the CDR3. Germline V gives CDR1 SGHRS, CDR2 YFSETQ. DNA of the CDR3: TGCGCCAGCAGCCCGGACAGAGCATATGGCTACACCTTC. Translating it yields CASSPDRAYGYTF. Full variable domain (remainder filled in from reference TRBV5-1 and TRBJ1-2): KAGVTQTPRYLIKTRGQQVTLSCSPISGHRSVSWYQQTPGQGLQFLFEYFSETQRNKGNFPGRFSGRQFSNSRSEMNVSTLELGDSALYLCASSPDRAYGYTFGSGTRLTVV.

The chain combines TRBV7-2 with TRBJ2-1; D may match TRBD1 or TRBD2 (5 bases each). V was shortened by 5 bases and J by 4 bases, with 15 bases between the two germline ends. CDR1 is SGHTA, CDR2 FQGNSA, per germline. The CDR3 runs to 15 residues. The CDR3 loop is CASSEGPLDYNEQFF. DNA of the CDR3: TGTGCCAGCAGCGAGGGGCCTCTAGATTACAATGAGCAGTTCTTC.

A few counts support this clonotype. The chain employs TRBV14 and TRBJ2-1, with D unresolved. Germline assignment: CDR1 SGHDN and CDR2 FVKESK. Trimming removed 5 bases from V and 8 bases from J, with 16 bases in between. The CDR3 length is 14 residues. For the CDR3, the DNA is TGTGCCAGCAGCTCAGGCGCCCTAGGCGATGAGCAGTTCTTC. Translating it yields CASSSGALGDEQFF.

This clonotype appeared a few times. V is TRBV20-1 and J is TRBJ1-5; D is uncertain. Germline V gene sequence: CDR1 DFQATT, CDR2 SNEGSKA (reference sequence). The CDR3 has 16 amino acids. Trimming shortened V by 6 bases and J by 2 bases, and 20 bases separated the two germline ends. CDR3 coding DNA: TGCAGTGCCCCTTCGAATACGGGCGCAGGCAATCAGCCCCAGCATTTT. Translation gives CSAPSNTGAGNQPQHF.

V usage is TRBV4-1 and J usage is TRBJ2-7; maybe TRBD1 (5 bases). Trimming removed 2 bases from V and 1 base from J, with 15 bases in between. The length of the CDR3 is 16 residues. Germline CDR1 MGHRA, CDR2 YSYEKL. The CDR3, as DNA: TGCGCCAGCAGCCAATCCCAGGGTGTAGGTTCCTACGAGCAGTACTTC. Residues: CASSQSQGVGSYEQYF.

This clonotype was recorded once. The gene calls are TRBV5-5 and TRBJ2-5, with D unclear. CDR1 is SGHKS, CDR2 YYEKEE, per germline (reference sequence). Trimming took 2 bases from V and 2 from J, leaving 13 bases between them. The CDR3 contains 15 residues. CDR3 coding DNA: TGTGCCAGCAGCTTCAGAGTAGGTTTTCAAGAGACCCAGTACTTC. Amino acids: CASSFRVGFQETQYF.

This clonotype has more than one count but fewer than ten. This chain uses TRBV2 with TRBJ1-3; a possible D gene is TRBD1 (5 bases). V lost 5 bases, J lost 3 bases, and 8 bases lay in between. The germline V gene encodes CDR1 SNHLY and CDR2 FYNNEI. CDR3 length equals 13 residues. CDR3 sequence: CASSRGIGNTIYF. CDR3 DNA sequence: TGTGCCAGCAGTAGGGGAATTGGAAACACCATATATTTT.

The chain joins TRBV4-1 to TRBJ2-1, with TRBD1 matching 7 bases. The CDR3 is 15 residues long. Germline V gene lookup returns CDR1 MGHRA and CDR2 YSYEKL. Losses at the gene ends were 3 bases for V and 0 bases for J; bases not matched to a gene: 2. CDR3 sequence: CASSHGTVSYNEQFF. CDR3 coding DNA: TGCGCCAGCAGCCACGGGACAGTCTCCTACAATGAGCAGTTCTTC.

The CDR3 coding sequence is TGTGCCAGCTCACCGATGACAGGGGGCGAAGAGCAGTACTTC. Translation: CASSPMTGGEEQYF. The chain recombines TRBV18 with TRBJ2-5; 10 positions agree with TRBD1. V shed 3 bases, J shed 11 bases, and the junction held 9 bases outside the gene matches. The germline gives CDR1 KGHSH, CDR2 LQKENI. The length of the CDR3 is 14 residues. The complete variable domain, with remaining parts taken from reference TRBV18 and TRBJ2-5, reads NAGVMQNPRHLVRRRGQEARLRCSPMKGHSHVYWYRQLPEEGLKFMVYLQKENIIDESGMPKERFSAEFPKEGPSILRIQQVVRGDSAAYFCASSPMTGGEEQYFGPGTRLLVL.

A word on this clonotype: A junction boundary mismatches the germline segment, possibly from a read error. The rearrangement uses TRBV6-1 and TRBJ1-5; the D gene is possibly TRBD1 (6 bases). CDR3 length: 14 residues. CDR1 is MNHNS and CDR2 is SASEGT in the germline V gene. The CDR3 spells CASSERYRVQPQHF. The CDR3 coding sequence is TGTGCCAGTAGTGAAAGGTACAGGGTTCAGCCCCAGCATTTT.

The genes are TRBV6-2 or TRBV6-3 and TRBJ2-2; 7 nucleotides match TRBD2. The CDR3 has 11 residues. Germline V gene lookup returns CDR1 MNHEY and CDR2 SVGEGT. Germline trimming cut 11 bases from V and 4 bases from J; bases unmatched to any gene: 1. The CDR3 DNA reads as TGTGCCTCGGGGGGCACCGGGGAGCTGTTTTTT. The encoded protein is CASGGTGELFF.

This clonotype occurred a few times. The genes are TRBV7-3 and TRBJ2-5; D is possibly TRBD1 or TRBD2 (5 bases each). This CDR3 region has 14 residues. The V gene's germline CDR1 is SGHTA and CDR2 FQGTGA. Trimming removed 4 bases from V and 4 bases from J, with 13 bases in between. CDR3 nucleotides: TGTGCCAGCAGCTCAGGGAGAACGGGAGAGACCCAGTACTTC. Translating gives CASSSGRTGETQYF. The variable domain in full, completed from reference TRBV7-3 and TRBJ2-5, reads GAGVSQTPSNKVTEKGKYVELRCDPISGHTALYWYRQSLGQGPEFLIYFQGTGAADDSGLPNDRFFAVRPEGSVSTLKIQRTERGDSAVYLCASSSGRTGETQYFGPGTRLLVL.

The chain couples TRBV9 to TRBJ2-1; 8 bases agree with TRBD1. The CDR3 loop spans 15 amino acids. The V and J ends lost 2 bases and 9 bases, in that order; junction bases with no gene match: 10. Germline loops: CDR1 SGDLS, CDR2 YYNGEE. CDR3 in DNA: TGTGCCAGCAGCGTTTCGGACAGGGCCAGCGGTGAGCAGTTCTTC. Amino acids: CASSVSDRASGEQFF. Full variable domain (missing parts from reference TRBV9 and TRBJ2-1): DSGVTQTPKHLITATGQRVTLRCSPRSGDLSVYWYQQSLDQGLQFLIQYYNGEERAKGNILERFSAQQFPDLHSELNLSSLELGDSALYFCASSVSDRASGEQFFGPGTRLTVL.

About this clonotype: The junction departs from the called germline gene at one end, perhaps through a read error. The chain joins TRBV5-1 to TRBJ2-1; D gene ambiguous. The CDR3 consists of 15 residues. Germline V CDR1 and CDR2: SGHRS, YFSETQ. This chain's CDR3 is CASSPDRARYNEQFF. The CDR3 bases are TGCGCTAGCAGCCCGGACCGAGCGAGATACAATGAGCAGTTCTTC.

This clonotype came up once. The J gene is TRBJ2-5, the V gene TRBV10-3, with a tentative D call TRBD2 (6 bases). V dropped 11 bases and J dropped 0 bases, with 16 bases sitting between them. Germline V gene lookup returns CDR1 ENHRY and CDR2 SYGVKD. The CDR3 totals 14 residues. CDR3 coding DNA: TGTGCCGCCTCCGGGACTCAGTACCAAGAGACCCAGTACTTC. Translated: CAASGTQYQETQYF.

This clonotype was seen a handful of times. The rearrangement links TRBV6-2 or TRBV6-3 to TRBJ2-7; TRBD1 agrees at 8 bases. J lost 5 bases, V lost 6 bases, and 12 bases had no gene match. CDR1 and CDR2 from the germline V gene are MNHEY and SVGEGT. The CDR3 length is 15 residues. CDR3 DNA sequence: TGTGCCAGCAGCCGCACCCGGACAGGGTCGAACGAGCAGTACTTC. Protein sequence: CASSRTRTGSNEQYF.

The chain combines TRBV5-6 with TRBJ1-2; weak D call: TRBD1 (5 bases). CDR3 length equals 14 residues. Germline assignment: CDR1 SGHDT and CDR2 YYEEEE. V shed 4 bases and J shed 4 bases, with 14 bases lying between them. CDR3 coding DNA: TGTGCCAGCAGCCCGTATGGCGGGGGCTATGGCTACACCTTC. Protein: CASSPYGGGYGYTF.

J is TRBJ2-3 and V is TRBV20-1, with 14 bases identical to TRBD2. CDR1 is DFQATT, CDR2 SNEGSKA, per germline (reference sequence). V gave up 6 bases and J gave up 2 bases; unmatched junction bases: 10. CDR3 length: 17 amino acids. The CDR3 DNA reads TGCAGTGCCACGGGACTAGCGGGAGCCTTCATCACAGATACGCAGTATTTT. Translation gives CSATGLAGAFITDTQYF.

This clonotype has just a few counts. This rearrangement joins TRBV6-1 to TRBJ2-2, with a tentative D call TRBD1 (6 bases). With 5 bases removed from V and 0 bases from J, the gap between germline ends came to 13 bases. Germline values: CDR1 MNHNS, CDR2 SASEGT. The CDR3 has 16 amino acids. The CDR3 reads CASSRQGHTNTGELFF. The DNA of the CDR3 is TGTGCCAGCAGTCGGCAGGGACACACGAACACCGGGGAGCTGTTTTTT.

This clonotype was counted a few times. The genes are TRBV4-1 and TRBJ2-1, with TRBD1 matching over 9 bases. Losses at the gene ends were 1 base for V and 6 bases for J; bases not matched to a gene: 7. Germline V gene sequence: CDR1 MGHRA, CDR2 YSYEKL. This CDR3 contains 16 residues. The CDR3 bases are TGCGCCAGCAGCCAAGCAACAGGGGGCCAGGTCAATGAGCAGTTCTTC. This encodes CASSQATGGQVNEQFF.

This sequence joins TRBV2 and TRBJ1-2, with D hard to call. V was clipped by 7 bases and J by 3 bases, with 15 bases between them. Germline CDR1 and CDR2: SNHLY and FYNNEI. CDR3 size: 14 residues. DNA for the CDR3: TGTGCCAGCAACGTCTCGATTCTGGACTATGGCTACACCTTC. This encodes CASNVSILDYGYTF.

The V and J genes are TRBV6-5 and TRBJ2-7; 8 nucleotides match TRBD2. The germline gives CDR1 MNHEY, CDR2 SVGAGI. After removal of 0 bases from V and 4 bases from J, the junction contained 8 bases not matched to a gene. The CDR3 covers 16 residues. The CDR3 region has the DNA TGTGCCAGCAGTTACTCGTCGGGAGGGGTTATTTACGAGCAGTACTTC. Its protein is CASSYSSGGVIYEQYF.

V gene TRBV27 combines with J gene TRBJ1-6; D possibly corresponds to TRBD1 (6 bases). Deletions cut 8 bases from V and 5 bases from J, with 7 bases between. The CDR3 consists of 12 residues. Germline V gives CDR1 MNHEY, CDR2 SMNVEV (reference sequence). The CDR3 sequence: CASGQNNSPLHF. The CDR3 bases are TGTGCCAGCGGACAGAATAATTCACCCCTCCACTTT.

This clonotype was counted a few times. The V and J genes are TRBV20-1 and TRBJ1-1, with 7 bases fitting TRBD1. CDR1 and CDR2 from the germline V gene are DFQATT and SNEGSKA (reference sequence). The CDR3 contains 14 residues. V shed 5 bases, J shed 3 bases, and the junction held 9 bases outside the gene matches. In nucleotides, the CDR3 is TGCAGTGCTGGGAGGGGGCAATGGGACACTGAAGCTTTCTTT. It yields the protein CSAGRGQWDTEAFF.